A selection of T cell receptor beta chains follows, all from one sample in a study of blood T cell repertoires in COVID-19. Only in-frame clones appear in the TCRdb table, and some are missing; sequencing was by immunoSEQ multiplex PCR. In the table there are 60,000 to 90,000 clones, 75% to 85% of which are singletons. Sequenced: peripheral blood. These receptor sequences come from a woman in her fifties or sixties with acute or convalescent COVID-19. CDR3s include the opening cysteine and the closing phenylalanine or tryptophan. The D gene is left open where the match is weak. Size values are once, few and many counts, or a class for expanded clones, and some rows have none.

d_call,v_call,clone_size,cdr3_length,j_call,cdr3_aa,cdr3_nt
.,TRBV7-2,.,14,TRBJ1-1,CASSPLGGGTEAFF,TGTGCCAGCAGCCCCCTAGGGGGGGGCACTGAAGCTTTCTTT
.,TRBV7-7,.,13,TRBJ2-2,CASSPSLTGELFF,TGTGCTAGCAGCCCAAGCTTAACCGGGGAGCTGTTTTTT
TRBD2,TRBV30,.,14,TRBJ2-2,CARRTSGSTGELFF,TGTGCCCGAAGGACTAGCGGGAGTACCGGGGAGCTGTTTTTT
.,TRBV5-4,few,15,TRBJ1-6,CASSLAGIDNSPLHF,TGTGCCAGCAGCTTGGCGGGGATCGATAATTCACCCCTCCACTTT
.,TRBV28,.,11,TRBJ2-7,CASRADYEQYF,TGTGCCAGCAGGGCGGACTACGAGCAGTACTTC
.,TRBV15,.,18,TRBJ2-6,CATSRDMRRESGANVLTF,TGTGCCACCAGCAGAGATATGCGGCGTGAGTCTGGGGCCAACGTCCTGACTTTC
TRBD1,TRBV7-9,.,17,TRBJ2-1,CASSLIGGTGRGNEQFF,TGTGCCAGCAGCTTAATTGGGGGGACAGGAAGGGGCAATGAGCAGTTCTTC
TRBD1,TRBV9,.,16,TRBJ2-3,CASSPLTGGRTDTQYF,TGTGCCAGCAGCCCGCTGACAGGGGGCAGGACAGATACGCAGTATTTT
TRBD1,TRBV14,.,14,TRBJ2-7,CASAYRGVRGGQYF,TGTGCCAGCGCCTACAGGGGCGTCCGGGGTGGTCAGTACTTC
TRBD2,TRBV3-1/TRBV3-2,few,16,TRBJ2-5,CASSQAPGLTTETQYF,TGTGCCAGCAGCCAAGCTCCGGGACTAACCACGGAGACCCAGTACTTC
TRBD1,TRBV11-2,.,15,TRBJ2-7,CASSLLGTVAYEQYF,TGTGCCAGCAGCTTATTAGGGACAGTCGCCTACGAGCAGTACTTC
.,TRBV7-6,.,15,TRBJ2-3,CASSQILRSTDTQYF,TGTGCCAGCAGCCAGATCCTCAGGAGCACAGATACGCAGTATTTT
TRBD1,TRBV23-1,few,21,TRBJ2-7,CASSPSLGQGVHLTVRYEQYF,TGCGCCAGCAGTCCCTCTTTAGGACAGGGTGTTCATTTGACCGTACGATACGAGCAGTACTTC
TRBD2,TRBV3-1/TRBV3-2,.,18,TRBJ2-5,CASSFIGTSGNRQETQYF,TGTGCCAGCAGCTTTATTGGGACTAGCGGGAATCGACAAGAGACCCAGTACTTC
TRBD1,TRBV11-2,.,16,TRBJ1-1,CASSLGQGWLGTEAFF,TGTGCCAGCAGCTTGGGACAGGGATGGCTGGGCACTGAAGCTTTCTTT
TRBD1,TRBV27,.,14,TRBJ1-4,CASSRRTGYGKLFF,TGTGCCAGCAGTCGACGGACAGGATACGGAAAACTGTTTTTT
TRBD1,TRBV19,.,15,TRBJ1-5,CASQYNRDRNQPQHF,TGTGCCAGTCAATATAACCGGGACAGAAATCAGCCCCAGCATTTT
.,TRBV5-1,.,15,TRBJ2-3,CASSQAGPSTDTQYF,TGCGCCAGCAGCCAAGCGGGCCCGTCCACAGATACGCAGTATTTT
TRBD2,TRBV5-1,.,13,TRBJ2-3,CASSAGSTDTQYF,TGCGCCAGCTCAGCGGGGAGCACAGATACGCAGTATTTT
TRBD1,TRBV6-2/TRBV6-3,.,18,TRBJ1-4,CASSYSSTGTGYNEKLFF,TGTGCCAGCAGTTACTCCTCCACCGGGACAGGGTATAATGAAAAACTGTTTTTT
.,TRBV10-3,.,15,TRBJ1-3,CAISTQDLSGNTIYF,TGTGCCATCAGTACACAGGATCTCTCTGGAAACACCATATATTTT
TRBD1,TRBV7-2,.,14,TRBJ1-1,CASSFKTGTTEAFF,TGTGCCAGCAGCTTCAAGACAGGGACCACTGAAGCTTTCTTT
TRBD1,TRBV14,.,16,TRBJ2-2,CASSPRTGRDTGELFF,TGTGCCAGCAGCCCAAGGACAGGGCGCGACACCGGGGAGCTGTTTTTT
.,TRBV10-3,.,13,TRBJ1-2,CAISPTGLGGYTF,TGTGCCATCAGTCCCACAGGGTTAGGGGGCTACACCTTC
.,TRBV5-4,.,13,TRBJ2-5,CASSSRSQETQYF,TGTGCCAGCAGCTCCAGATCTCAAGAGACCCAGTACTTC
TRBD2,TRBV7-8,.,15,TRBJ2-5,CASSSIGLVGETQYF,TGTGCCAGCAGCTCAATTGGACTAGTTGGAGAGACCCAGTACTTC
TRBD1,TRBV6-5,.,13,TRBJ2-5,CASRMTGIETQYF,TGTGCCAGCAGGATGACAGGGATAGAGACCCAGTACTTC
TRBD1,TRBV27,once,15,TRBJ2-1,CASSSGTEKYNEQFF,TGTGCCAGCAGTTCCGGGACAGAAAAATACAATGAGCAGTTCTTC
.,TRBV7-2,.,17,TRBJ2-5,CASSFGLRTDRRETQYF,TGTGCCAGCAGCTTCGGCCTCCGGACAGACCGGAGGGAGACCCAGTACTTC
.,TRBV7-2,.,16,TRBJ2-3,CASTLVGGWSTDTQYF,TGTGCCAGCACCCTGGTTGGGGGGTGGAGCACAGATACGCAGTATTTT
.,TRBV29-1,.,13,TRBJ2-2,CSVVRSNTGELFF,TGCAGCGTTGTTCGGTCGAACACCGGGGAGCTGTTTTTT
TRBD2,TRBV6-5,.,13,TRBJ2-3,CASTSGGWDTQYF,TGTGCCAGCACGAGCGGGGGGTGGGATACGCAGTATTTT
TRBD1,TRBV30,.,13,TRBJ1-4,CALNQGAGEKLFF,TGTGCTCTCAACCAGGGGGCCGGGGAAAAACTGTTTTTT
.,TRBV6-5,.,14,TRBJ2-5,CASSYESRSVTQYF,TGTGCCAGCAGTTACGAGAGCCGTAGCGTGACCCAGTACTTC
.,TRBV10-3,.,15,TRBJ2-1,CAISESGGSYNEQFF,TGTGCCATCAGTGAGAGTGGCGGCTCCTACAATGAGCAGTTCTTC
.,TRBV30,.,13,TRBJ2-7,CAWSVQGTYEQYF,TGTGCCTGGAGTGTACAAGGGACTTACGAGCAGTACTTC
.,TRBV7-9,.,14,TRBJ1-4,CASSQTSPNEKLFF,TGTGCCAGCAGTCAGACAAGCCCAAATGAAAAACTGTTTTTT
.,TRBV28,.,14,TRBJ1-1,CASSRGQKNTEAFF,TGTGCCAGCAGCCGCGGACAGAAGAACACTGAAGCTTTCTTT
.,TRBV14,.,13,TRBJ2-1,CASSQELYNEQFF,TGTGCCAGCAGCCAAGAGCTATACAATGAGCAGTTCTTC
.,TRBV11-2,.,15,TRBJ2-5,CASSLGPRTGETQYF,TGTGCCAGCAGCTTAGGGCCACGCACGGGAGAGACCCAGTACTTC
.,TRBV9,once,15,TRBJ1-1,CASSVGQQMNTEAFF,TGTGCCAGCAGCGTAGGCCAACAGATGAACACTGAAGCTTTCTTT
.,TRBV3-1/TRBV3-2,.,15,TRBJ1-4,CASSQERVLSGKLFF,TGTGCCAGCAGCCAAGAGAGGGTATTAAGTGGAAAACTGTTTTTT
.,TRBV19,.,13,TRBJ1-2,CASSIRDLRGYTF,TGTGCCAGTAGTATACGGGATCTTCGTGGCTACACCTTC
TRBD1,TRBV4-1,.,16,TRBJ2-2,CASSPPARGYTGELFF,TGCGCCAGCAGCCCCCCCGCCAGGGGGTATACCGGGGAGCTGTTTTTT
.,TRBV3-1/TRBV3-2,.,18,TRBJ1-2,CASSPPVVERGHPEGYTF,TGTGCCAGCAGCCCCCCGGTAGTGGAGAGGGGACATCCGGAGGGCTACACCTTC
.,TRBV5-4,.,15,TRBJ2-1,CASSGAIGDNNEQFF,TGTGCCAGCAGCGGGGCAATAGGGGATAACAATGAGCAGTTCTTC
TRBD2,TRBV2,once,19,TRBJ2-7,CASSPVVGREASGRYEQYF,TGTGCCAGCAGTCCAGTCGTGGGCAGGGAGGCTAGCGGGAGATACGAGCAGTACTTC
TRBD1,TRBV15,.,16,TRBJ1-2,CATSRAGLTGVNGYTF,TGTGCCACCAGCAGAGCCGGTTTGACAGGGGTAAATGGCTACACCTTC
.,TRBV19,.,12,TRBJ1-4,CASRAGNEKLFF,TGTGCCAGTAGGGCCGGGAATGAAAAACTGTTTTTT
TRBD2,TRBV19,.,16,TRBJ2-5,CASSRASGRAGETQYF,TGTGCCAGTAGTCGGGCTAGCGGGAGGGCCGGAGAGACCCAGTACTTC
.,TRBV4-2,.,15,TRBJ1-5,CASSQHAGDLQPQHF,TGTGCCAGCAGCCAACATGCAGGGGATTTGCAGCCCCAGCATTTT